This T cell receptor beta chain was sequenced during a study of T cell changes during pregnancy in multiple sclerosis. This CDR3 has 15 residues. Trimming removed 0 bases from V and 5 bases from J, with 14 bases in between. The germline V gene encodes CDR1 SGDLS and CDR2 YYNGEE. The table came from immunoSEQ multiplex PCR; TCRdb's copy has only in-frame clones and leaves some out. The sample records around 30,000 clones, around 87% being singletons. The clonotype originates from a female donor in good health, enrolled as a control in a pregnancy study. The chain is built from TRBV9 and TRBJ2-5; tentative D call: TRBD1 (5 bases). Here the sequenced sample was CD4+ T cells from peripheral blood mononuclear cells, taken in the third trimester of pregnancy. The chain's CDR3 is CASSVATRARETQYF. The CDR3 DNA reads TGTGCCAGCAGCGTAGCTACCAGGGCGCGGGAGACCCAGTACTTC.